This T cell receptor beta chain was captured by sequencing in a study of response to subunit inactivated influenza vaccine (dated by TCRdb to 2016 to 2019). Regarding the complete study: To follow how T cells responded to a trivalent subunit inactivated influenza vaccine, the researchers relied on deep quantitative profiling of the T cell receptor repertoire. Study-wide conclusions, independent of this receptor: The authors proposed that each seasonal influenza vaccination may bring in only a limited number of new T cells.

Including cysteine and phenylalanine, the CDR3 has 15 amino acids. Only the CDR3 DNA is retained, 45 bases long and in frame from the first base. V is clipped by 1 base and J by 2 bases, and the sequence between their germline boundaries is 11 bases long. CDR1 and CDR2, looked up from the germline V gene (reference sequence), are LGHDT and YNNKEL. Receptors were amplified or captured by RT-PCR. Sequencing was carried out with an Illumina HiSeq 2500. TCRdb's own reprocessing of the public reads used fastp at Q25 and MiXCR and kept productive beta chains. Every CDR3 protein is listed once, alongside the most common genes and DNA of its rows. The sample yields hundreds of thousands of distinct CDR3 sequences; 11% to 15% were counted once. The ten largest make up around 7.3% of the sample. Turning to this clonotype: It has no known antigen specificity. Base-call qualities are not available, and no considerably larger clone is one nucleotide away.

The material was PBMCs from blood, obtained less than 15 days before vaccination. The sequence derives from a man aged 50-59 years who received an inactivated influenza vaccine. Donor details come from another sample of the same person, matched by shared clones. The chain couples TRBV3-1 to TRBJ2-5; there is no confident call for the D gene. The DNA is TGTGCCAGCAGCCAAGGGGTCTGGGTGCAAGAGACCCAGTACTTC. Its protein product is CASSQGVWVQETQYF.